A selection of T cell receptor beta chains follows, all from one sample in a study of blood T cell repertoires in COVID-19. Assay used: immunoSEQ multiplex PCR; TCRdb lists only in-frame clones, some missing. The sample yields approximately 300,000 clones, around 89% seen once. Sequences were obtained from PBMCs or T cells enriched from blood (not recorded which). These receptors were obtained from a woman under 30 with acute COVID-19. Each CDR3 is given with its conserved first and last residue. The D gene is left open where the match is weak. Expanded clones are given a class, and other clones once, few, many or no size at all.

clone size: .; D gene: .; V gene: TRBV5-6; J gene: TRBJ1-2; CDR3 protein: CASSLQGINYGYTF; CDR3 DNA: TGTGCCAGCAGCTTGCAGGGAATTAACTATGGCTACACCTTC
clone size: .; D gene: .; V gene: TRBV28; J gene: TRBJ1-1; CDR3 protein: CASSLVRRKKPFF; CDR3 DNA: TGTGCCAGCAGTTTAGTAAGGCGGAAGAAGCCTTTCTTT
clone size: .; D gene: TRBD2; V gene: TRBV6-5; J gene: TRBJ2-2; CDR3 protein: CASSFGLAENTGELFF; CDR3 DNA: TGTGCCAGCAGTTTCGGACTAGCGGAAAACACCGGGGAGCTGTTTTTT
clone size: .; D gene: .; V gene: TRBV30; J gene: TRBJ1-5; CDR3 protein: CAWSAGGNQPQHF; CDR3 DNA: TGTGCCTGGAGTGCGGGGGGGAATCAGCCCCAGCATTTT
clone size: .; D gene: .; V gene: TRBV9; J gene: TRBJ2-7; CDR3 protein: CASSVAVNSYEQYF; CDR3 DNA: TGTGCCAGCAGCGTAGCCGTAAACTCCTACGAGCAGTACTTC
clone size: once; D gene: .; V gene: TRBV11-3; J gene: TRBJ1-3; CDR3 protein: CASSFTGSGNTIYF; CDR3 DNA: TGTGCCAGCAGCTTCACAGGGTCTGGAAACACCATATATTTT
clone size: .; D gene: .; V gene: TRBV14; J gene: TRBJ1-2; CDR3 protein: CASSPTGQMGEIGYTF; CDR3 DNA: TGTGCCAGCAGCCCGACGGGACAAATGGGTGAAATTGGCTACACCTTC
clone size: .; D gene: .; V gene: TRBV4-1; J gene: TRBJ2-1; CDR3 protein: CASSQDLGDNEQFF; CDR3 DNA: TGCGCCAGCAGCCAAGATCTAGGGGACAATGAGCAGTTCTTC
clone size: .; D gene: TRBD2; V gene: TRBV7-2; J gene: TRBJ2-3; CDR3 protein: CASSPGGSREGRLTDTQYF; CDR3 DNA: TGTGCCAGCAGCCCCGGCGGGTCTCGGGAGGGCCGGTTGACAGATACGCAGTATTTT
clone size: .; D gene: .; V gene: TRBV19; J gene: TRBJ1-5; CDR3 protein: CASTSGPAGSNQPQHF; CDR3 DNA: TGTGCCAGTACCTCAGGACCGGCGGGCAGCAATCAGCCCCAGCATTTT
clone size: few; D gene: .; V gene: TRBV18; J gene: TRBJ1-1; CDR3 protein: CASSPPSVNTEAFF; CDR3 DNA: TGTGCCAGCTCACCACCATCGGTGAACACTGAAGCTTTCTTT
clone size: .; D gene: TRBD1; V gene: TRBV9; J gene: TRBJ1-2; CDR3 protein: CASSVFQTGGNYGYTF; CDR3 DNA: TGTGCCAGCAGCGTATTTCAGACAGGGGGTAACTATGGCTACACCTTC
clone size: .; D gene: TRBD1; V gene: TRBV28; J gene: TRBJ1-2; CDR3 protein: CASQGANYGYTF; CDR3 DNA: TGTGCCAGCCAGGGGGCTAACTATGGCTACACCTTC
clone size: .; D gene: TRBD1; V gene: TRBV28; J gene: TRBJ1-4; CDR3 protein: CASSLLDRAGVNEKLFF; CDR3 DNA: TGTGCCAGCAGTTTACTGGACAGGGCTGGGGTTAATGAAAAACTGTTTTTT
clone size: .; D gene: .; V gene: TRBV6-6; J gene: TRBJ2-1; CDR3 protein: CASRPLGEDNEQFF; CDR3 DNA: TGTGCCAGCAGGCCCCTGGGGGAGGACAATGAGCAGTTCTTC
clone size: .; D gene: .; V gene: TRBV9; J gene: TRBJ2-3; CDR3 protein: CASSLNVAEDTDTQYF; CDR3 DNA: TGTGCCAGCAGCCTTAATGTAGCGGAGGACACAGATACGCAGTATTTT
clone size: .; D gene: TRBD1; V gene: TRBV7-9; J gene: TRBJ1-2; CDR3 protein: CASSFGQGAEGYTF; CDR3 DNA: TGTGCCAGCAGCTTCGGACAGGGGGCGGAAGGCTACACCTTC
clone size: .; D gene: TRBD1; V gene: TRBV18; J gene: TRBJ2-7; CDR3 protein: CASSPRQGVYEQYF; CDR3 DNA: TGTGCCAGCTCACCAAGACAGGGCGTCTACGAGCAGTACTTC
clone size: few; D gene: .; V gene: TRBV19; J gene: TRBJ1-2; CDR3 protein: CASSILQGRGYGYTF; CDR3 DNA: TGTGCCAGTAGTATCCTACAGGGCCGCGGCTATGGCTACACCTTC
clone size: once; D gene: TRBD2; V gene: TRBV27; J gene: TRBJ2-5; CDR3 protein: CASSLLKASGPQETQYF; CDR3 DNA: TGTGCCAGCAGTTTATTAAAGGCTAGCGGTCCCCAAGAGACCCAGTACTTC
clone size: .; D gene: TRBD1; V gene: TRBV18; J gene: TRBJ1-1; CDR3 protein: CASSGTGRSSVNTEAFF; CDR3 DNA: TGTGCCAGCTCCGGGACAGGGAGGTCATCGGTAAACACTGAAGCTTTCTTT
clone size: .; D gene: .; V gene: TRBV7-6; J gene: TRBJ1-1; CDR3 protein: CASSLERGHRTEAFF; CDR3 DNA: TGTGCCAGCAGCTTAGAGCGGGGTCATAGGACTGAAGCTTTCTTT
clone size: .; D gene: .; V gene: TRBV4-1; J gene: TRBJ1-4; CDR3 protein: CASSTQNLLPTNEKLFF; CDR3 DNA: TGCGCCAGCAGCACACAGAACCTCTTACCAACTAATGAAAAACTGTTTTTT
clone size: .; D gene: TRBD1; V gene: TRBV28; J gene: TRBJ2-7; CDR3 protein: CASSSGQGAYEQYF; CDR3 DNA: TGTGCCAGCAGTTCGGGACAGGGGGCCTACGAGCAGTACTTC
clone size: once; D gene: .; V gene: TRBV11-2; J gene: TRBJ2-1; CDR3 protein: CASSSTGYEQFF; CDR3 DNA: TGTGCCAGCAGCTCGACAGGTTATGAGCAGTTCTTC
clone size: .; D gene: TRBD1; V gene: TRBV14; J gene: TRBJ1-1; CDR3 protein: CASSQDRTGGTAFF; CDR3 DNA: TGTGCCAGCAGCCAAGATCGAACAGGGGGCACGGCTTTCTTT
clone size: .; D gene: TRBD2; V gene: TRBV9; J gene: TRBJ2-1; CDR3 protein: CASSGGTSGRAWQFF; CDR3 DNA: TGTGCCAGCTCAGGCGGGACTAGCGGGAGGGCCTGGCAGTTCTTC
clone size: .; D gene: .; V gene: TRBV27; J gene: TRBJ2-7; CDR3 protein: CASKGVTYEQYF; CDR3 DNA: TGTGCCAGCAAGGGGGTCACCTACGAGCAGTACTTC
clone size: .; D gene: .; V gene: TRBV27; J gene: TRBJ2-1; CDR3 protein: CASSLAGSSYNEQFF; CDR3 DNA: TGTGCCAGCAGTTTAGCGGGATCTTCCTACAATGAGCAGTTCTTC
clone size: .; D gene: .; V gene: TRBV27; J gene: TRBJ1-5; CDR3 protein: CASSSTGWDNQPQHF; CDR3 DNA: TGTGCCAGCAGTTCAACAGGTTGGGACAATCAGCCCCAGCATTTT
clone size: .; D gene: TRBD1; V gene: TRBV19; J gene: TRBJ1-5; CDR3 protein: CASSIARGQGRQPQHF; CDR3 DNA: TGTGCCAGTAGTATAGCTAGAGGACAGGGTAGACAGCCCCAGCATTTT
clone size: .; D gene: TRBD2; V gene: TRBV29-1; J gene: TRBJ2-1; CDR3 protein: CSVEGLAGADEQFF; CDR3 DNA: TGCAGCGTTGAAGGGCTAGCGGGAGCGGATGAGCAGTTCTTC
clone size: .; D gene: .; V gene: TRBV25-1; J gene: TRBJ1-2; CDR3 protein: CASSEGEGGGYGYTF; CDR3 DNA: TGTGCCAGCAGTGAGGGGGAGGGAGGAGGGTATGGCTACACCTTC
clone size: .; D gene: .; V gene: TRBV2; J gene: TRBJ1-5; CDR3 protein: CASSDDFGNQPQHF; CDR3 DNA: TGTGCCAGCAGTGACGACTTCGGGAATCAGCCCCAGCATTTT
clone size: .; D gene: TRBD1; V gene: TRBV5-5; J gene: TRBJ1-1; CDR3 protein: CASSLGTGTTEAFF; CDR3 DNA: TGTGCCAGCAGCTTGGGGACAGGAACCACTGAAGCTTTCTTT
clone size: .; D gene: TRBD1; V gene: TRBV28; J gene: TRBJ1-1; CDR3 protein: CASGNRGLNTEAFF; CDR3 DNA: TGTGCCAGCGGAAACAGGGGTCTGAACACTGAAGCTTTCTTT
clone size: .; D gene: .; V gene: TRBV19; J gene: TRBJ1-6; CDR3 protein: CASTESDGSPLHF; CDR3 DNA: TGTGCCAGTACGGAGTCGGATGGCTCACCCCTCCACTTT
clone size: .; D gene: .; V gene: TRBV9; J gene: TRBJ2-1; CDR3 protein: CASSVDSSYNEQFF; CDR3 DNA: TGTGCCAGCAGCGTAGACAGCTCCTACAATGAGCAGTTCTTC
clone size: .; D gene: TRBD1; V gene: TRBV19; J gene: TRBJ2-1; CDR3 protein: CAGGRDRGYNEQFF; CDR3 DNA: TGTGCCGGGGGACGGGACAGGGGATACAATGAGCAGTTCTTC
clone size: .; D gene: TRBD1; V gene: TRBV30; J gene: TRBJ2-1; CDR3 protein: CAWRQGAHNEQFF; CDR3 DNA: TGTGCCTGGAGACAGGGGGCACACAATGAGCAGTTCTTC
clone size: .; D gene: TRBD1; V gene: TRBV19; J gene: TRBJ1-2; CDR3 protein: CASSLPLGQGQRYTF; CDR3 DNA: TGTGCCAGTAGTTTACCTCTCGGACAGGGTCAGCGCTACACCTTC